These 20 T cell receptor beta chains were sequenced from one sample in a study of OX40 agonist ivuxolimab in advanced cancers. The repertoire was sequenced with immunoSEQ multiplex PCR; TCRdb's copy has only in-frame clones and lacks some. This table holds roughly 68,000 clones, about 83% found once. The material sequenced was CD4+ or CD8+ T cells sorted from blood, taken in a trial of the OX40 agonist ivuxolimab. The origin of the receptors is an adult with an advanced solid tumor such as melanoma, head and neck, liver or kidney cancer.

This chain joins TRBV7-6 and TRBJ2-1; possible D gene TRBD1, 6 bases. V was shortened by 1 base and J by 6 bases, with 13 bases between the two germline ends. Germline CDR1 reads SGHVS; CDR2 reads FNYEAQ. The CDR3 consists of 15 residues. Written as DNA, the CDR3 is TGTGCCAGCAGCTTAGTTGGGGGCACCCCCAATGAGCAGTTCTTC. Protein sequence: CASSLVGGTPNEQFF.

This chain links TRBV2 with TRBJ1-5; possible D gene TRBD1, 6 bases. The CDR3 is 14 amino acids. From germline, CDR1 is SNHLY and CDR2 FYNNEI. V was clipped by 4 bases and J by 6 bases, with 13 bases between them. CDR3 loop: CASSGTGGSQPQHF. In DNA, the CDR3 is TGTGCCAGCAGTGGGACTGGGGGCAGTCAGCCCCAGCATTTT.

V usage is TRBV29-1 and J usage is TRBJ2-2, with no clear D. The germline CDR1 and CDR2 sequences are SQVTM and ANQGSEA. CDR3 size: 14 residues. V shed 6 bases and J shed 3 bases, with 14 bases lying between them. DNA for the CDR3: TGCAGCGTCGGAATTTTTGGGGACACCGGGGAGCTGTTTTTT. Translation gives CSVGIFGDTGELFF.

The chain uses TRBV5-5 and TRBJ1-5; unclear D gene. The CDR3 is 16 residues long. The V and J ends lost 4 bases and 0 bases respectively, with 14 bases between them. Germline-derived CDR1 and CDR2 are SGHKS and YYEKEE (reference sequence). CDR3 in DNA: TGTGCCAGCAGCGAAGGAGTTTTTAATAGCAATCAGCCCCAGCATTTT. This encodes CASSEGVFNSNQPQHF.

This chain connects TRBV30 to TRBJ2-4, with D unresolved. Germline CDR1 is GTSNPN and CDR2 is SVGIG (reference sequence). Deletions cut 4 bases from V and 1 base from J, with 11 bases between. The CDR3 spans 14 residues. The CDR3 is CAWTYDPAKNIQYF. The CDR3 nucleotides are TGTGCCTGGACCTACGACCCGGCCAAAAACATTCAGTACTTC.

This rearrangement joins TRBV10-3 to TRBJ1-5; tentative D call: TRBD1 (5 bases). The CDR3 has 14 residues. The V end lost 4 bases, the J end lost 0 bases, and 7 bases lay between the germline ends. CDR1 is ENHRY, CDR2 SYGVKD, per germline. The CDR3 is CAISGGGSNQPQHF. As DNA, the CDR3 is TGTGCCATCAGTGGGGGCGGTAGCAATCAGCCCCAGCATTTT.

This clone has just one count. This same CDR3 is encoded by further DNA sequences in the sample. The chain links TRBV9 to TRBJ2-5; the match to TRBD2 covers 16 bases. The CDR3 is 16 residues long. Germline V gene lookup returns CDR1 SGDLS and CDR2 YYNGEE. Germline trimming cut 2 bases from V and 5 bases from J; bases unmatched to any gene: 3. CDR3 in DNA: TGTGCCAGCAGCGTCGGGACTAGCGGGGGGGAGGAGACCCAGTACTTC. Its translation: CASSVGTSGGEETQYF.

The V gene is TRBV6-1, the J gene TRBJ1-5; D possibly corresponds to TRBD1 (5 bases). The length of the CDR3 is 14 residues. Trimming cost V 6 bases and J 6 bases, with 15 bases left between them. Germline V gene lookup returns CDR1 MNHNS and CDR2 SASEGT. In DNA form, the CDR3 reads TGTGCCAGCAGAATTGGCAGGGAATCTCAGCCCCAGCATTTT. Amino acid sequence: CASRIGRESQPQHF.

The V and J genes are TRBV7-9 and TRBJ2-6; 10 positions agree with TRBD1. This CDR3 spans 16 amino acids. Germline V gives CDR1 SEHNR, CDR2 FQNEAQ (reference sequence). V lost 10 bases to trimming and J lost 3 bases; unmatched junction nucleotides: 9. CDR3 in amino acids: CATPGTGVYGANVLTF. The CDR3 region has the DNA TGTGCCACCCCCGGGACAGGGGTATATGGGGCCAACGTCCTGACTTTC.

This chain links TRBV6-5 with TRBJ2-2; 8 bases agree with TRBD2. After removal of 1 base from V and 4 bases from J, the junction contained 5 bases not matched to a gene. The CDR3 totals 16 residues. From germline, CDR1 is MNHEY and CDR2 SVGAGI. The CDR3 DNA reads as TGTGCCAGCAGTTACTACGGGGGGGCCTTCACCGGGGAGCTGTTTTTT. It is translated as CASSYYGGAFTGELFF.

The rearrangement joins TRBV5-1 to TRBJ2-7; 10 bases map to TRBD2. Germline V gene sequence: CDR1 SGHRS, CDR2 YFSETQ. V trimming: 0 bases; J trimming: 11 bases; junction bases outside the gene matches: 11. The CDR3 covers 15 residues. CDR3 in amino acids: CASSLVGTSASGEYF. Written as DNA, the CDR3 is TGCGCCAGCAGCTTGGTGGGGACTAGCGCCTCTGGGGAGTACTTC.

Here the CDR3 DNA reads TGTGCCAGCAGCGTGGGGGGAGCCAAAAACATTCAGTACTTC. It specifies CASSVGGAKNIQYF. The chain carries TRBV9 and TRBJ2-4; D is perhaps TRBD2 (6 bases). Trimming left V 2 bases short and J 0 bases short, with 6 bases between. This CDR3 is 14 amino acids long. The germline V gene encodes CDR1 SGDLS and CDR2 YYNGEE.

This chain joins TRBV7-8 and TRBJ2-1; tentative D call: TRBD1 (6 bases). V was shortened by 4 bases and J by 0 bases, with 13 bases between the two germline ends. Germline loops: CDR1 SGHVS, CDR2 FQNEAQ. This CDR3 has 16 residues. The CDR3 DNA reads TGTGCCAGCAGCTCCTACAGGGTGGGCTCCTACAATGAGCAGTTCTTC. Its protein product is CASSSYRVGSYNEQFF.

The V and J genes are TRBV7-2 and TRBJ2-5, with a tentative D call TRBD1 (6 bases). Germline assignment: CDR1 SGHTA and CDR2 FQGNSA. The V end lost 1 base, the J end lost 4 bases, and 13 bases lay between the germline ends. There are 15 residues in the CDR3. The CDR3 DNA is TGTGCCAGCAGCTTAGACCAGGGGTGGGGAGAGACCCAGTACTTC. Its translation: CASSLDQGWGETQYF.

The chain couples TRBV28 to TRBJ1-2; 7 nucleotides agree with TRBD1. From germline, CDR1 is MDHEN and CDR2 SYDVKM. The trim removed 6 bases at V and 7 bases at J, leaving 14 bases unmatched. The length of the CDR3 is 15 residues. CDR3 loop: CASSISAGQKIGYTF. Written as DNA, the CDR3 is TGTGCCAGCAGCATCAGCGCGGGACAGAAGATTGGCTACACCTTC.

V and J are TRBV21-1 and TRBJ2-7; the table's D call TRBD1 went unverified against the DNA. TRBV21-1 is designated a pseudogene. This CDR3 has 14 residues. CDR3 nucleotide sequence: TGTGCCAGCAGCACAGGGGGTGGCGACCGCGAGCAGTACTTC. It encodes CASSTGGGDREQYF.

The chain couples TRBV2 to TRBJ1-5, with 8 bases aligning to TRBD1. The junction had 7 bases not matched to a gene; V was cut back by 3 bases and J by 6 bases. The CDR3 has 15 amino acids. From germline, CDR1 is SNHLY and CDR2 FYNNEI. CDR3: CASSDQGAGSQPQHF. In DNA, the CDR3 is TGTGCCAGCAGTGACCAGGGGGCTGGGAGTCAGCCCCAGCATTTT.

Only a few counts were recorded for this clone. J is TRBJ1-2 and V is TRBV7-8, with 8 positions matching TRBD1. Looked up from germline, CDR1 is SGHVS and CDR2 is FQNEAQ. The CDR3 has 15 residues. Trimming took 4 bases from V and 2 from J; bases not matched to a gene: 6. CDR3 in DNA: TGTGCCAGCAGCTCTGGGGACAGGACGAACTATGGCTACACCTTC. As protein: CASSSGDRTNYGYTF. The entire variable domain, with the rest obtained from reference TRBV7-8 and TRBJ1-2, is as follows: GAGVSQSPRYKVAKRGQDVALRCDPISGHVSLFWYQQALGQGPEFLTYFQNEAQLDKSGLPSDRFFAERPEGSVSTLKIQRTQQEDSAVYLCASSSGDRTNYGYTFGSGTRLTVV.

The rearrangement joins TRBV11-2 to TRBJ2-2, with TRBD2 matching 8 bases. Germline V gene data show CDR1 as SGHAT and CDR2 as FQNNGV. This CDR3 has 15 residues. The J segment lost 5 bases and the V segment lost 6 bases, leaving 8 bases of the junction unmatched. The CDR3 nucleotides read TGTGCCAGCAGTCGCGGGGGGTCGGGGACCGGGGAGCTGTTTTTT. Translation gives CASSRGGSGTGELFF.

This clone turned up a few times. This chain links TRBV25-1 with TRBJ2-1; D perhaps matches TRBD2 (6 bases). CDR3 size: 15 residues. Germline V lookup: CDR1 MGHDK, CDR2 SYGVNS. The V end lost 6 bases, the J end lost 5 bases, and 17 bases lay between the germline ends. The CDR3 region has the DNA TGTGCCAGCAGGGACGGGTGGGGAGGAGACAATGAGCAGTTCTTC. Amino acids: CASRDGWGGDNEQFF.